These 9 T cell receptor beta chains were sequenced from one sample in a study of regulatory T cells in long-lasting Graves disease. Assembly of TCR beta libraries relied on iRepertoire HTBI primers together with Arm-PCR of CDR3 regions. TCRdb re-called the multiplex PCR reads with MiXCR, one entry per CDR3 protein. The table shows roughly 610,000 distinct CDR3 sequences, with roughly 15% occurring only once. Noted time point: newly diagnosed GD, antithyroid drugs for less than 3 months. Making the TCR library involved RNA that had been extracted from PBMCs. The sample also formed part of further work on T cells in Graves' hyperthyroidism and ophthalmopathy.

This specimen consisted of peripheral blood mononuclear cells (PBMCs), obtained at new diagnosis, from a patient treated with antithyroid drugs. The receptor set was obtained from a young man with Graves disease.

This chain links TRBV3-1 with TRBJ1-1, with TRBD1 matching 8 bases. V shed 1 base and J 3 bases; nucleotides not matched to a gene: 4. Germline CDR1 is LGHDT and CDR2 is YNNKEL (reference sequence). This CDR3 is 15 amino acids long. The CDR3 DNA sequence: TGTGCCAGCAGCCAAGCTTCCAGGGGGCACACTGAAGCTTTCTTT. Translating it yields CASSQASRGHTEAFF.

The chain carries TRBV9 and TRBJ2-7; D might be TRBD2 (6 bases). Germline-derived CDR1 and CDR2 are SGDLS and YYNGEE. This CDR3 comprises 16 residues. V dropped 5 bases and J dropped 8 bases, with 26 bases sitting between them. DNA of the CDR3: TGTGCCAGCAGTCTCACCGGGGGTTGGGAAAACGGGCAGCAGTACTTC. It is translated as CASSLTGGWENGQQYF.

With regard to this clonotype: Since a much larger clone is just one base distant, this may be a read error. The chain has TRBV5-1 and TRBJ2-5; 7 positions match TRBD2. The last part of the DNA fits TRBJ2-1 better; the J call may be wrong. Germline CDR1 is SGHRS and CDR2 is YFSETQ. CDR3 length: 14 amino acids. As DNA, the CDR3 is TGCGCCAGCAGCTTGGAAGCTAGCGGCAATGAGCAGTTCTTC. This sequence encodes CASSLEASGNEQFF.

The chain combines TRBV5-1 with TRBJ2-1, with a possible D match to TRBD2 (6 bases). Germline CDR1 SGHRS, CDR2 YFSETQ. The CDR3 runs 15 residues. Trimming left V 3 bases short and J 8 bases short, with 18 bases between. The CDR3 DNA sequence: TGCGCCAGCAGCTCTACATTACCGGGAGTGGATGAGCAGTTCTTC. It translates to CASSSTLPGVDEQFF. Based on the CDR3 plus reference TRBV5-1 and TRBJ2-1, the full variable domain is KAGVTQTPRYLIKTRGQQVTLSCSPISGHRSVSWYQQTPGQGLQFLFEYFSETQRNKGNFPGRFSGRQFSNSRSEMNVSTLELGDSALYLCASSSTLPGVDEQFFGPGTRLTVL.

This clonotype has at least ten counts. This chain joins TRBV28 and TRBJ1-2; 8 bases line up with TRBD1. The CDR3 contains 14 residues. J was trimmed by 5 bases and V by 6 bases; bases with no gene match: 8. The germline V gene has CDR1 MDHEN and CDR2 SYDVKM. DNA for the CDR3: TGTGCCAGCAGCCTGGCGGGACAGGTTTATGGCTACACCTTC. Its translation: CASSLAGQVYGYTF.

The chain has TRBV7-9 and TRBJ2-5; D may match TRBD1 or TRBD2 (5 bases each). V lost 1 base, J lost 7 bases, and 10 bases lay in between. In germline, CDR1 is SEHNR, CDR2 FQNEAQ (reference sequence). CDR3 length: 13 amino acids. CDR3 nucleotide sequence: TGTGCCAGCAGCTTAGGGGGGTATGTGACCCAGTACTTC. It is translated as CASSLGGYVTQYF.

This clonotype was seen repeatedly, ten times or more. The chain uses TRBV10-3 and TRBJ1-2; 9 bases line up with TRBD1. The length of the CDR3 is 13 residues. The germline CDR1 and CDR2 sequences are ENHRY and SYGVKD. The ends lost 4 bases at V and 3 bases at J; junction bases unmatched: 0. CDR3 bases: TGTGCCATCAGTGGGACAGGGGACTATGGCTACACCTTC. This encodes CAISGTGDYGYTF.

This clonotype was counted at least ten times. J is TRBJ1-1 and V is TRBV29-1; possibly TRBD1 for D (6 bases). There are 18 residues in the CDR3. CDR1 is SQVTM, CDR2 ANQGSEA, per germline. V was cut by 0 bases and J by 1 base, with 21 bases left in between. The CDR3 loop reads CSVEDPTGRQEQNTEAFF. The CDR3 coding sequence is TGCAGCGTTGAAGATCCGACGGGGCGACAGGAACAGAACACTGAAGCTTTCTTT.

This clonotype was counted a few times. The CDR3 sequence is CASSPSTGSDNQPQHF. The CDR3 bases are TGTGCCAGCAGCCCCTCGACAGGAAGTGACAATCAGCCCCAGCATTTT. V usage is TRBV3-1 and J usage is TRBJ1-5; TRBD1 might be the D (6 bases). V was cut by 4 bases and J by 3 bases, with 16 bases left in between. Germline V CDR1 and CDR2: LGHDT, YNNKEL (reference sequence). This CDR3 region has 16 residues. The variable domain in full, completed from reference TRBV3-1 and TRBJ1-5, reads DTAVSQTPKYLVTQMGNDKSIKCEQNLGHDTMYWYKQDSKKFLKIMFSYNNKELIINETVPNRFSPKSPDKAHLNLHINSLELGDSAVYFCASSPSTGSDNQPQHFGDGTRLSIL.